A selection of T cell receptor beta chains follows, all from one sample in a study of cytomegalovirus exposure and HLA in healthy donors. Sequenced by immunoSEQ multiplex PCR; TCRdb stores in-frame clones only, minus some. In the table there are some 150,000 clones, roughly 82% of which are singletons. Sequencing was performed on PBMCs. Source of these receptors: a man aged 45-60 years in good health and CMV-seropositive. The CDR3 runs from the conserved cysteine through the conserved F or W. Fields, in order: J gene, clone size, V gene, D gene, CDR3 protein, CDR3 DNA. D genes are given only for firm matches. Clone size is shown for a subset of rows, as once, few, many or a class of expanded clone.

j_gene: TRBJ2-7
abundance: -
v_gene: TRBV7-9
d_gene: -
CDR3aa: CASSLNFGGGEQYF
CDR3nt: TGTGCCAGCAGCTTAAATTTCGGAGGGGGCGAGCAGTACTTC

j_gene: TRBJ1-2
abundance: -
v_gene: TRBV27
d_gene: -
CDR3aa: CASSLGRATNYGYTF
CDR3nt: TGTGCCAGCAGTTTGGGCCGAGCCACCAACTATGGCTACACCTTC

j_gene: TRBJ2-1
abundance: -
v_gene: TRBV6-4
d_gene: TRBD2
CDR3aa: CASSQTSGAYNEQFF
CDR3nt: TGTGCCAGCAGCCAGACTAGCGGAGCGTACAATGAGCAGTTCTTC

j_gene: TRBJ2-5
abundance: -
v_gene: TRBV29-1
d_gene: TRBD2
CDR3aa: CSGQGLAGGEETQYF
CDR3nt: TGCAGCGGTCAGGGACTAGCGGGAGGCGAAGAGACCCAGTACTTC

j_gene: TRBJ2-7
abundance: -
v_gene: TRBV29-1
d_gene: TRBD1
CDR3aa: CSVEDPRGQATYEQYF
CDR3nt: TGCAGCGTTGAAGATCCCAGGGGACAGGCGACATACGAGCAGTACTTC

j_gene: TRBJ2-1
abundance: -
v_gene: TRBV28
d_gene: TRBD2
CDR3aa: CAGGSGGGEQFF
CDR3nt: TGTGCCGGAGGGAGCGGGGGGGGTGAGCAGTTCTTC

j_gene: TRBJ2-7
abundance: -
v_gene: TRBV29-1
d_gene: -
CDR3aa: CSARATGAYEQYF
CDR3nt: TGCAGCGCCAGGGCTACAGGAGCCTACGAGCAGTACTTC

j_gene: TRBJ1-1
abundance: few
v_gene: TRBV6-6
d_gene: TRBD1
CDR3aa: CASSPRGQGDTEAFF
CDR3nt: TGTGCCAGCAGCCCCCGAGGACAGGGGGACACTGAAGCTTTCTTT

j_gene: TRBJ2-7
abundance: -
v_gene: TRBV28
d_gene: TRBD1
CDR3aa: CASSLPTGVYREQYF
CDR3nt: TGTGCCAGCAGTCTCCCGACAGGGGTCTATAGGGAGCAGTACTTC

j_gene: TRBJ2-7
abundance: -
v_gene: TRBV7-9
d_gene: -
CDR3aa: CASSTWTATYEQYF
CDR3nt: TGTGCCAGCAGCACCTGGACAGCCACCTACGAGCAGTACTTC

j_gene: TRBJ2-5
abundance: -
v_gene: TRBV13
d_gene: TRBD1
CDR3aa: CASSPGGSETQYF
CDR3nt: TGTGCCAGCAGCCCAGGGGGCTCAGAGACCCAGTACTTC

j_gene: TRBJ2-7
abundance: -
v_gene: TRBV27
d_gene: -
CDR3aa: CASSSDNSYEQYF
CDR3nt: TGTGCCAGCAGTTCGGACAACTCCTACGAGCAGTACTTC

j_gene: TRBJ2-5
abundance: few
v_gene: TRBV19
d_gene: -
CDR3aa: CASSTQTEGTQYF
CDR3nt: TGTGCCAGTAGTACCCAGACCGAGGGGACCCAGTACTTC

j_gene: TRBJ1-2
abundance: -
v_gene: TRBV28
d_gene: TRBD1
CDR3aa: CASSPLQGRLVYGYTF
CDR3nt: TGTGCCAGCAGTCCGTTACAGGGGAGACTAGTCTATGGCTACACCTTC

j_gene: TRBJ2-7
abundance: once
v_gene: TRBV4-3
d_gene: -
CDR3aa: CASSQVPGFEQYF
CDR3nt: TGCGCCAGCAGCCAAGTCCCAGGGTTCGAGCAGTACTTC

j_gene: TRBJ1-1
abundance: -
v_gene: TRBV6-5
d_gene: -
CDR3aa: CASSKERATEAFF
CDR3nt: TGTGCCAGCAGTAAGGAGAGGGCCACTGAAGCTTTCTTT

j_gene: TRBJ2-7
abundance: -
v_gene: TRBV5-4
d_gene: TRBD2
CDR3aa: CASTAGLAEFYEQYF
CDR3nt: TGTGCCAGCACCGCGGGACTAGCGGAGTTCTACGAGCAGTACTTC

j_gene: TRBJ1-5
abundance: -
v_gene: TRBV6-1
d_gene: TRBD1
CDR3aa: CASSEPYPGQGNQPQHF
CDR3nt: TGTGCCAGCAGTGAACCTTATCCGGGACAGGGCAATCAGCCCCAGCATTTT

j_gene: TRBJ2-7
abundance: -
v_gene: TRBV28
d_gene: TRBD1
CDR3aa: CASSFGQGVDEQYF
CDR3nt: TGTGCCAGCAGTTTCGGACAGGGGGTCGACGAGCAGTACTTC

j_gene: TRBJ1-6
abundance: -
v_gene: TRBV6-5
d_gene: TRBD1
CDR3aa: CASRASGTVYSPLHF
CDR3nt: TGTGCCAGCAGAGCATCCGGGACAGTCTATTCACCCCTCCACTTT

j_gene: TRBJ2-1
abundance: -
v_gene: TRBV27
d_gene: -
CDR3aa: CASSFGRVEYEQFF
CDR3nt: TGTGCCAGCAGTTTTGGCAGGGTGGAGTACGAGCAGTTCTTC

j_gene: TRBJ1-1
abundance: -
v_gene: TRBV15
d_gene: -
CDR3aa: CATTGANTEAFF
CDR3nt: TGTGCCACCACAGGGGCGAACACTGAAGCTTTCTTT

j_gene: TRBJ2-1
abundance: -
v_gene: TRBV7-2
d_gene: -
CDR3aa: CASSLAGSGWNEQFF
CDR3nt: TGTGCCAGCAGCTTAGCGGGCTCAGGGTGGAATGAGCAGTTCTTC

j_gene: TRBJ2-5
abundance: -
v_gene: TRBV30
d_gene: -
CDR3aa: CAWKPGGLETQYF
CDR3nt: TGTGCCTGGAAGCCCGGCGGGTTGGAGACCCAGTACTTC

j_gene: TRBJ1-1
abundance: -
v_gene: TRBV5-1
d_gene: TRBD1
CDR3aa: CASSSRQGGNTEAFF
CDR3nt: TGCGCCAGCAGCTCCCGACAGGGTGGGAACACTGAAGCTTTCTTT

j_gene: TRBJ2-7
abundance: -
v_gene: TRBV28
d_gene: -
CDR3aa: CASSFVYEQYF
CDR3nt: TGTGCCAGCAGTTTCGTCTACGAGCAGTACTTC

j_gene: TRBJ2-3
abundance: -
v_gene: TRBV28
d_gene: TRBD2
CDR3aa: CASSLPASGSTDTQYF
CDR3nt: TGTGCCAGCAGTTTACCGGCTAGCGGAAGCACAGATACGCAGTATTTT

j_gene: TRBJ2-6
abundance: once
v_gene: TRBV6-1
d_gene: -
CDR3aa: CASRPGSGANVLTF
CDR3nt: TGTGCCAGCAGACCAGGGTCTGGGGCCAACGTCCTGACTTTC

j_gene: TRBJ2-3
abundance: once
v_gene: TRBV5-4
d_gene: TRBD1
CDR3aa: CASSLGQGPDTQYF
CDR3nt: TGTGCCAGCAGCTTGGGACAGGGGCCAGATACGCAGTATTTT

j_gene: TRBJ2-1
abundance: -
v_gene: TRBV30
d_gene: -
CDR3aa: CAWASGSFPFF
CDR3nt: -

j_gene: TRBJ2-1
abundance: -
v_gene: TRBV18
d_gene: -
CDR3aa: CASSTGHNEQFF
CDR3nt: TGTGCCAGCTCAACCGGTCACAATGAGCAGTTCTTC

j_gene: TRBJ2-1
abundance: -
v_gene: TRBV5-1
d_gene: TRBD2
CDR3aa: CASTPAVLAYNEQFF
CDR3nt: TGCGCCAGCACTCCGGCCGTACTAGCGTACAATGAGCAGTTCTTC

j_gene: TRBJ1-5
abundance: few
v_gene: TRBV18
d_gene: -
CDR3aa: CASSPTGGSNQPQHF
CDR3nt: TGTGCCAGCTCACCCACCGGCGGTAGCAATCAGCCCCAGCATTTT